The 32 T cell receptor beta chains below all came from one sample that was sequenced in a study of blood T cells in healthy people across ages. Using a J-beta primer mix together with a sample-barcoded 5' primer, a second PCR was run for roughly 6 to 12 cycles. TCRdb itself ran the 5' RACE reads through MiXCR, one entry per CDR3 protein. Counted here are 750,000 to 950,000 distinct CDR3 sequences, about 27% occurring once; the ten biggest clones make up approximately 10%. This sample also belongs to another study, concerning T cells of mothers and their children.

Sequencing was done on a sample of blood. The receptor set was obtained from a woman aged 35 to 49 in good health.

This clonotype was observed a handful of times. One end of the junction fails to match germline, which may point to a read error. V gene TRBV2 combines with J gene TRBJ2-5; D might be TRBD1 or TRBD2, each matching 5 bases. The germline V gene encodes CDR1 SNHLY and CDR2 FYNNEI. The CDR3 sequence is 15 residues long. In DNA, the CDR3 is TGTGCCAGCCAGAGGTGGGACCGTACACAAGGGACCCAGTACTTC. It specifies CASQRWDRTQGTQYF.

As for this clonotype: This may be a read error, as it is one base from a much larger clone. This rearrangement joins TRBV4-1 to TRBJ1-2; weak D call: TRBD1 (6 bases). The CDR3 runs to 15 residues. Per the germline V gene, CDR1 is MGHRA and CDR2 is YSYEKL. CDR3 loop: CANSQEAGENYGYTF. CDR3 DNA sequence: TGCGCCAACAGCCAAGAGGCAGGGGAAAACTATGGCTACACCTTC.

V and J are TRBV12-3 or TRBV12-4 and TRBJ1-5, with TRBD1 matching 8 bases. The trim removed 5 bases at V and 7 bases at J, leaving 13 bases unmatched. The CDR3 spans 16 residues. The CDR3 protein is CASSVSDRVGGQPQHF. CDR3 bases: TGTGCCAGCAGTGTATCGGACAGGGTAGGAGGCCAGCCCCAGCATTTT.

The chain carries TRBV28 and TRBJ2-5; 11 bases are a match to TRBD2. TRBJ2-7 explains the end of the DNA better; the J call may be wrong. The CDR3 loop spans 15 amino acids. Germline V gives CDR1 MDHEN, CDR2 SYDVKM. The CDR3 loop is CASSLISGGAGEQYF. The CDR3 DNA sequence: TGTGCCAGCAGTTTAATTAGCGGGGGGGCCGGCGAGCAGTACTTC.

Ten or more counts support this clonotype. V usage is TRBV20-1 and J usage is TRBJ2-6; 10 bases map to TRBD1. Germline V gives CDR1 DFQATT, CDR2 SNEGSKA (reference sequence). The CDR3 runs 17 residues. V shed 0 bases and J 0 bases; nucleotides not matched to a gene: 2. CDR3 amino acids: CSARDRDRGSGANVLTF. Here the CDR3 DNA reads TGCAGTGCTAGAGATAGGGACAGGGGCTCTGGGGCCAACGTCCTGACTTTC.

This clonotype was detected ten times or more. The genes are TRBV29-1 and TRBJ1-2, with D tentatively TRBD1 (5 bases). CDR1 and CDR2 from the germline V gene are SQVTM and ANQGSEA. V was shortened by 4 bases and J by 8 bases, with 11 bases between the two germline ends. The CDR3 is 11 residues long. The CDR3 loop is CSVVGDGGYTF. The CDR3 bases are TGCAGCGTTGTGGGGGATGGGGGCTACACCTTC.

Of note for this clonotype: At one boundary the junction diverges from the germline segment, which might be a read error. The J gene is TRBJ2-7, the V gene TRBV7-2; maybe TRBD1 (5 bases). The length of the CDR3 is 14 residues. Looked up from germline, CDR1 is SGHTA and CDR2 is FQGNSA. As DNA, the CDR3 is TGCGCCAGCAGTCCCAGCAGGGTCTCCTACGAGCGGTACTTC. This translates into CASSPSRVSYERYF.

This clonotype occurred a few times. This chain joins TRBV20-1 and TRBJ2-1, with 12 positions matching TRBD2. Trimming at V came to 2 bases and at J to 6 bases, leaving 8 bases not matched to a gene. CDR1 and CDR2 (germline): DFQATT, SNEGSKA (reference sequence). The CDR3 loop spans 16 amino acids. For the CDR3, the DNA is TGCAGTGCTAGATTCGCTAGCGGGGGGGCCATCAATGAGCAGTTCTTC. It encodes CSARFASGGAINEQFF.

As concerns this clonotype: A junction boundary mismatches the germline segment, possibly from a read error. The chain is built from TRBV5-1 and TRBJ2-7, with D possibly being TRBD1 (6 bases). The CDR3 has 11 residues. Germline CDR1 is SGHRS and CDR2 is YFSETQ. CDR3 protein: CASSLEGEQDF. Written as DNA, the CDR3 is TGCGCCAGCAGCTTGGAGGGGGAGCAGGACTTC.

This clonotype occurred a few times. This rearrangement joins TRBV21-1 to TRBJ1-1; the DNA was not used to check the table's D call, TRBD1. TRBV21-1 has pseudogene status. This CDR3 comprises 14 residues. This chain's CDR3 is CASSKAGGSTEAFF. CDR3 DNA sequence: TGTGCCAGCAGCAAAGCAGGGGGTAGCACTGAAGCTTTCTTT.

In its sample, this clonotype was seen many times. The chain recombines TRBV9 with TRBJ2-1; D gene unclear. Looked up from germline, CDR1 is SGDLS and CDR2 is YYNGEE. The CDR3 loop spans 12 amino acids. The V end lost 1 base, the J end lost 5 bases, and 4 bases lay between the germline ends. The DNA for the CDR3 is TGTGCCAGCAGCGTATTTAACAATGAGCAGTTCTTC. It codes for CASSVFNNEQFF.

The V gene is TRBV24-1, the J gene TRBJ2-1; the match to TRBD1 covers 7 bases. J gave up 9 bases and V 3 bases, and 10 bases lay outside the gene matches. The CDR3 totals 15 residues. Germline V gene data show CDR1 as KGHDR and CDR2 as SFDVKD. CDR3 nucleotide sequence: TGTGCCACCAGTGATCCAATCGACAGGGATGGTGAGCAGTTCTTC. Translation gives CATSDPIDRDGEQFF.

CDR3 nucleotide sequence: TGTGCCGCAACTAGCGGGGGAAGCTCCTACAATGAGCAGTTCTTC. Translating it yields CAATSGGSSYNEQFF. The J gene is TRBJ2-1, the V gene TRBV15; the match to TRBD2 covers 11 bases. Germline values: CDR1 LNHNV, CDR2 YYDKDF (reference sequence). With V trimmed by 11 bases and J by 0 bases, 6 bases remained unmatched. CDR3 length: 15 residues.

This clonotype has just a few counts. V and J are TRBV6-2 or TRBV6-3 and TRBJ2-1; D could derive from TRBD1 or TRBD2 (5 bases each). V was clipped by 4 bases and J by 0 bases, with 22 bases between them. Looked up from germline, CDR1 is MNHEY and CDR2 is SVGEGT. The CDR3 is made up of 19 amino acids. The CDR3, as DNA: TGTGCCAGCAGTTTTGAGAGGGGAGCGGTCCAGAGCTCCTACAATGAGCAGTTCTTC. Encoded protein: CASSFERGAVQSSYNEQFF.

In its sample, this clonotype was seen many times. The rearrangement uses TRBV29-1 and TRBJ2-3; D may be TRBD1 or TRBD2 (5 bases each). Germline CDR1 reads SQVTM; CDR2 reads ANQGSEA. The CDR3 spans 12 residues. V was shortened by 5 bases and J by 6 bases, with 12 bases between the two germline ends. As DNA, the CDR3 is TGCAGCGTTAGGCTAGGGGAGGATACGCAGTATTTT. This sequence encodes CSVRLGEDTQYF.

The J gene is TRBJ2-1, the V gene TRBV20-1, with 14 positions matching TRBD2. The CDR3 consists of 16 residues. Germline CDR1 reads DFQATT; CDR2 reads SNEGSKA (reference sequence). The trim removed 0 bases at V and 10 bases at J, leaving 8 bases unmatched. CDR3 sequence reads: CSARDRTSGRIGEQFF. The CDR3 coding sequence is TGCAGTGCTAGAGACCGGACTAGCGGGAGGATCGGAGAGCAGTTCTTC.

There are a few counts of this clonotype. The V call is TRBV5-1, the J call TRBJ1-2; 7 bases match TRBD1. Germline V gene sequence: CDR1 SGHRS, CDR2 YFSETQ. The V segment lost 4 bases and the J segment 4 bases; nucleotides outside the gene matches: 10. The CDR3 is 15 residues long. DNA for the CDR3: TGCGCCAGCAGCCGAGGGACAGAAACCCTCTATGGCTACACCTTC. Amino acid sequence: CASSRGTETLYGYTF.

This chain joins TRBV5-1 and TRBJ2-1, with D unresolved. The germline V gene has CDR1 SGHRS and CDR2 YFSETQ. V was shortened by 0 bases and J by 2 bases, with 9 bases between the two germline ends. The CDR3 sequence is 15 residues long. CDR3 loop: CASSLEQLAYNEQFF. Written as DNA, the CDR3 is TGCGCCAGCAGCTTGGAACAGCTTGCCTACAATGAGCAGTTCTTC.

The chain couples TRBV4-1 to TRBJ2-7; no firm D call. This CDR3 spans 15 amino acids. V lost 1 base to trimming and J lost 0 bases, with 10 bases between them. CDR1 MGHRA and CDR2 YSYEKL come from the germline V gene. The CDR3 reads CASSQVGHNSYEQYF. DNA for the CDR3: TGCGCCAGCAGCCAAGTAGGTCACAACTCCTACGAGCAGTACTTC.

The J gene is TRBJ1-5, the V gene TRBV24-1; D gene ambiguous. Germline assignment: CDR1 KGHDR and CDR2 SFDVKD. V shed 5 bases and J shed 1 base, with 8 bases lying between them. The CDR3 spans 14 residues. CDR3 sequence reads: CATSAIGSNQPQHF. In nucleotides, the CDR3 is TGTGCCACCAGTGCGATAGGAAGCAATCAGCCCCAGCATTTT.

In this sample, this clonotype turned up a few times. The J gene is TRBJ1-1, the V gene TRBV10-3; maybe TRBD1 (5 bases). The CDR3 has 15 amino acids. CDR1 and CDR2 (germline): ENHRY, SYGVKD. V gave up 3 bases and J gave up 0 bases, with 11 bases separating them. The CDR3 sequence: CAISERPGMNTEAFF. For the CDR3, the DNA is TGTGCCATCAGTGAACGCCCAGGGATGAACACTGAAGCTTTCTTT.

This rearrangement joins TRBV7-9 to TRBJ1-2; no firm D call. The V end lost 2 bases, the J end lost 7 bases, and 8 bases lay between the germline ends. CDR3 length: 12 residues. Germline assignment: CDR1 SEHNR and CDR2 FQNEAQ (reference sequence). CDR3 region: CASSLMVTGYTF. Here the CDR3 DNA reads TGTGCCAGCAGCTTAATGGTCACTGGCTACACCTTC.

At least ten counts were recorded for this clonotype. V is TRBV29-1 and J is TRBJ2-7, with D unresolved. The germline gives CDR1 SQVTM, CDR2 ANQGSEA. V lost 3 bases, J lost 6 bases, and 9 bases lay in between. CDR3 length: 11 residues. The CDR3 loop is CSVDDGSEQYF. The CDR3, as DNA: TGCAGCGTTGACGACGGTTCCGAGCAGTACTTC.

This clonotype was seen a handful of times. The CDR3, as DNA: TGCAGTGCTATGATCTCAGGGGGCATCTACAATGAGCAGTTCTTC. Translation: CSAMISGGIYNEQFF. This chain joins TRBV20-1 and TRBJ2-1, with 8 bases lining up with TRBD1. This CDR3 has 15 residues. Germline V gene sequence: CDR1 DFQATT, CDR2 SNEGSKA (reference sequence). V lost 4 bases and J lost 3; bases outside the gene matches: 8.

This clonotype was counted ten times or more. V and J are TRBV24-1 and TRBJ2-1; 9 bases line up with TRBD1. The germline V gene encodes CDR1 KGHDR and CDR2 SFDVKD. Trimming removed 0 bases from V and 0 bases from J; junction bases left unmatched: 2. The CDR3 loop spans 17 amino acids. CDR3 in amino acids: CATSDLGQGSSYNEQFF. The CDR3 DNA sequence: TGTGCCACCAGTGATTTGGGACAGGGGAGCTCCTACAATGAGCAGTTCTTC.

The J gene is TRBJ1-5, the V gene TRBV7-6; D is ambiguous. The germline V and J ends were trimmed by 1 base and 5 bases, with 18 bases remaining between them. The CDR3 totals 17 residues. CDR1 and CDR2 (germline): SGHVS, FNYEAQ. The CDR3 DNA is TGTGCCAGCAGCTTAGGGCGTTTGGGAGTGAACCATCAGCCCCAGCATTTT. It translates to CASSLGRLGVNHQPQHF.

V gene TRBV7-8 combines with J gene TRBJ2-1; 10 bases are shared with TRBD2. V shed 4 bases and J 5 bases; nucleotides not matched to a gene: 2. Germline-derived CDR1 and CDR2 are SGHVS and FQNEAQ. CDR3 size: 14 residues. CDR3 loop: CASSSLAGDNEQFF. DNA of the CDR3: TGTGCCAGCAGCTCGCTAGCGGGGGACAATGAGCAGTTCTTC. Combining the CDR3 with reference TRBV7-8 and TRBJ2-1 gives the whole variable domain GAGVSQSPRYKVAKRGQDVALRCDPISGHVSLFWYQQALGQGPEFLTYFQNEAQLDKSGLPSDRFFAERPEGSVSTLKIQRTQQEDSAVYLCASSSLAGDNEQFFGPGTRLTVL.

With regard to this clonotype: A much larger clone differs by one base, so this may be a read error. This chain connects TRBV7-6 to TRBJ2-1; 7 nucleotides match TRBD1. The end of the DNA aligns better with TRBJ2-7, so the J call may be wrong. Germline V gives CDR1 SGHVS, CDR2 FNYEAQ. The CDR3 sequence is 16 residues long. The CDR3 reads CASSPLDRSSYNEQYF. CDR3 DNA sequence: TGTGCCAGCAGCCCATTGGACAGGAGCTCCTACAATGAGCAGTACTTC.

J is TRBJ1-4 and V is TRBV6-1, with D possibly matching TRBD1 (6 bases). Trimming shortened V by 11 bases and J by 7 bases, and 17 bases separated the two germline ends. This CDR3 has 13 amino acids. CDR1 is MNHNS and CDR2 is SASEGT in the germline V gene. The CDR3 sequence is CACSRGLGEKLFF. The CDR3 DNA reads as TGTGCCTGCTCAAGGGGGTTAGGTGAAAAACTGTTTTTT.

The chain links TRBV7-3 to TRBJ1-1, with D perhaps matching TRBD1 (5 bases). CDR1 is SGHTA, CDR2 FQGTGA, per germline. V was clipped by 5 bases and J by 7 bases, with 14 bases between them. CDR3 length: 13 amino acids. The CDR3 sequence is CASSLQMGDEAFF. CDR3 DNA: TGTGCCAGCAGCCTCCAGATGGGGGATGAAGCTTTCTTT. Full variable domain (missing parts from reference TRBV7-3 and TRBJ1-1): GAGVSQTPSNKVTEKGKYVELRCDPISGHTALYWYRQSLGQGPEFLIYFQGTGAADDSGLPNDRFFAVRPEGSVSTLKIQRTERGDSAVYLCASSLQMGDEAFFGQGTRLTVV.

The chain couples TRBV6-5 to TRBJ2-3; D possibly corresponds to TRBD1 (6 bases). The CDR3 extends over 13 amino acids. Between the trimmed V and J ends, which lost 2 bases and 5 bases, there was a span of 8 bases. In germline, CDR1 is MNHEY, CDR2 SVGAGI. CDR3 coding DNA: TGTGCCAGCAGTTACGCACAGGGAGATACGCAGTATTTT. As protein: CASSYAQGDTQYF.

This clonotype appeared many times. J is TRBJ2-5 and V is TRBV7-2; tentatively, D is TRBD1 (6 bases). Germline V gene sequence: CDR1 SGHTA, CDR2 FQGNSA. V shed 2 bases and J shed 2 bases, with 12 bases lying between them. This CDR3 region has 15 residues. The DNA of the CDR3 is TGTGCCAGCAGCTTACAGGGAAGGGGGCAAGAGACCCAGTACTTC. Amino acid sequence: CASSLQGRGQETQYF.